This T cell receptor (beta chain) stems from a study of T cell repertoires and leukemia-associated antigens. Before use, CD3+ T cells rested overnight in serum-free medium. Only a few counts were recorded for this clonotype. Its antigen is as yet unknown. CDR1 and CDR2 (germline): SGHRS, YFSETQ. CDR3 length: 12 residues. Trimming cost V 4 bases and J 5 bases, with 9 bases left between them. One entry per CDR3 protein results from TCRdb running MiXCR on the 5' RACE reads. Of 9,500 to 15,000 distinct CDR3 sequences listed, approximately 39% were seen once; the top ten hold about 33%. The TCR was taken from a female donor in good health. Sequenced: CD3+ T cells sorted from blood and cultured. The rearrangement joins TRBV5-1 to TRBJ2-5, with unresolved D. The CDR3 DNA is TGCGCCAGCAGCCAGTCCGGGGAGACCCAGTACTTC. This encodes CASSQSGETQYF.